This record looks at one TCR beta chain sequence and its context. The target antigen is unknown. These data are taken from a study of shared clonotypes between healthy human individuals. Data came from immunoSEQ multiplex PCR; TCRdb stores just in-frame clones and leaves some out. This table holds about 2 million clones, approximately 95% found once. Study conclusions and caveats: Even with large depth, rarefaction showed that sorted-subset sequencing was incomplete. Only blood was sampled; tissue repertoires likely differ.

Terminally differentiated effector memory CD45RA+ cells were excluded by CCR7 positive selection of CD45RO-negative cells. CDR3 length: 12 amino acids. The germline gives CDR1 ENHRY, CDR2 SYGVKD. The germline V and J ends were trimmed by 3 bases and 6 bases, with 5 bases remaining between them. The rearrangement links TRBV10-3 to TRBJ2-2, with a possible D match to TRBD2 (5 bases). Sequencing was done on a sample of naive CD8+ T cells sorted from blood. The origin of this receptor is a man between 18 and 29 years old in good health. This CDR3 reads CAISEAAGELFF. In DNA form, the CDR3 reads TGTGCCATCAGTGAAGCGGCCGGGGAGCTGTTTTTT.